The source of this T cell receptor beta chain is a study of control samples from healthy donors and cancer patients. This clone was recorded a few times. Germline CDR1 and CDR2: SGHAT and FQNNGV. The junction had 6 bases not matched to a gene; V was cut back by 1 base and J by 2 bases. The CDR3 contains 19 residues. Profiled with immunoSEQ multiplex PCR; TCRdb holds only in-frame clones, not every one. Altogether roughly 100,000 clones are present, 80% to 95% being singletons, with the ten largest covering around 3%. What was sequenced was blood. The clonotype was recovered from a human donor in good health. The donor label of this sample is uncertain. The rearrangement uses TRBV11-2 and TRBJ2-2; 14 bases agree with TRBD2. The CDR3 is CASSLGRGLAGVNTGELFF. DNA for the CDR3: TGTGCCAGCAGCTTAGGAAGGGGACTAGCGGGGGTAAACACCGGGGAGCTGTTTTTT.